The subject of this entry is one T cell receptor (beta chain). This specimen comes from a study of CD8 T cells in Susac syndrome. Sequencing of TCR beta covered CD8+ and CD4+ T cells obtained from blood. TEMRA cells were FACS-enriched, and CD8+ and CD4+ T cells were isolated negatively. This CDR3 is 14 amino acids long. V was clipped by 5 bases and J by 2 bases; unmatched bases: 4. Germline V gene lookup returns CDR1 DFQATT and CDR2 SNEGSKA (reference sequence). RNA totalling roughly 0.45 to 1 ug underwent reverse transcription with random hexamers. Multiplex immunoSEQ PCR targeted 54 Vbeta and 13 Jbeta TCR beta segments. TCRdb itself ran the immunoSEQ multiplex PCR reads through MiXCR, one entry per CDR3 protein. The sample contains some 200,000 distinct CDR3 sequences, around 95% of which appear only once.

Material for sequencing was CD4+ T cells from PBMCs. This chain connects TRBV20-1 to TRBJ2-2, with 8 bases aligning to TRBD2. This TCR was sampled from a human donor with multiple sclerosis. The CDR3 protein is CSAPSGGNTGELFF. The CDR3 nucleotides are TGCAGTGCTCCCAGCGGGGGAAACACCGGGGAGCTGTTTTTT.